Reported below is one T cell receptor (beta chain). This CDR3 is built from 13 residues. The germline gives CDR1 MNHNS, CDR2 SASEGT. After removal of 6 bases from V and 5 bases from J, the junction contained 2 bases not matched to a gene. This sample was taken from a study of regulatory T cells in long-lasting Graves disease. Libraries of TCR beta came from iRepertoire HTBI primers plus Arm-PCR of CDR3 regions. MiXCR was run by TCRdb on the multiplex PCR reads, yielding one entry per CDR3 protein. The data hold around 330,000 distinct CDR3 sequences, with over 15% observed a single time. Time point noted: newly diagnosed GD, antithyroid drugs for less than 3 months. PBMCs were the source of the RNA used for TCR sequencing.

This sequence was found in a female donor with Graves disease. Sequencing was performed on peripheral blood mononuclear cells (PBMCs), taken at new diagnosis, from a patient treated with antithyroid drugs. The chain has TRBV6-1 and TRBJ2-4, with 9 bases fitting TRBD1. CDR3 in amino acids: CASRDRGENIQYF. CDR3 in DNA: TGTGCCAGCAGGGACAGGGGAGAAAACATTCAGTACTTC.